The present T cell receptor beta chain was sequenced within a study of T cells of healthy individuals. Germline trimming cut 11 bases from V and 5 bases from J; bases unmatched to any gene: 2. The CDR3 loop spans 11 amino acids. The germline gives CDR1 MDHEN, CDR2 SYDVKM. Each CDR3 protein is one row after TCRdb ran MiXCR on the 5' RACE reads. The profile shows around 98,000 distinct CDR3 sequences, approximately 15% of them singletons. This clonotype occurred a few times. The source is a human donor in good health. V and J are TRBV28 and TRBJ1-5; 8 nucleotides agree with TRBD1. The CDR3 spells CALTGDQPQHF. The CDR3 DNA follows: TGTGCCCTGACAGGGGATCAGCCCCAGCATTTT.